A selection of T cell receptor beta chains follows, all from one sample in a study of T cells after somatic rescue of genetic block. Assay used: immunoSEQ multiplex PCR; TCRdb lists only in-frame clones, some missing. The profile shows about 11,000 clones, about 74% of them singletons. Specimen: peripheral blood mononuclear cells (PBMCs). Receptor source: a boy aged 10-17 years. Both conserved end residues are part of each CDR3. D genes are given only for firm matches. Where a row states a size, it is once, few, many or the class of an expanded clone; other rows omit it.

j_call: TRBJ2-7
clone_size: medium-sized
v_call: TRBV14
cdr3_length: 14
d_call: NA
cdr3_aa: CASSSGSQDYEQYF
cdr3_nt: TGTGCCAGCAGCTCCGGGTCCCAAGACTACGAGCAGTACTTC

j_call: TRBJ1-6
clone_size: NA
v_call: TRBV7-6
cdr3_length: 14
d_call: NA
cdr3_aa: CASSIDRGSSPLHF
cdr3_nt: TGTGCCAGCAGTATCGACCGGGGGAGCTCACCCCTCCACTTT

j_call: TRBJ2-3
clone_size: few
v_call: TRBV19
cdr3_length: 14
d_call: NA
cdr3_aa: CASSIQGSTDTQYF
cdr3_nt: TGTGCAAGTAGTATCCAGGGCAGCACAGATACGCAGTATTTT

j_call: TRBJ2-2
clone_size: NA
v_call: TRBV11-2
cdr3_length: 15
d_call: TRBD1
cdr3_aa: CASSLGQPYTGELFF
cdr3_nt: TGTGCCAGCAGCTTGGGACAGCCCTACACCGGGGAGCTGTTTTTT

j_call: TRBJ1-2
clone_size: NA
v_call: TRBV6-1
cdr3_length: 14
d_call: NA
cdr3_aa: CASSEDSSNYGYTF
cdr3_nt: TGTGCCAGCAGTGAAGACAGTTCTAACTATGGCTACACCTTC

j_call: TRBJ1-3
clone_size: NA
v_call: TRBV28
cdr3_length: 14
d_call: NA
cdr3_aa: CASSSRTPGNTIYF
cdr3_nt: TGTGCCAGCAGTTCCCGGACTCCCGGAAACACCATATATTTT

j_call: TRBJ2-5
clone_size: NA
v_call: TRBV29-1
cdr3_length: 10
d_call: NA
cdr3_aa: CSVGGETQYF
cdr3_nt: TGCAGCGTTGGCGGGGAGACCCAGTACTTC

j_call: TRBJ2-3
clone_size: NA
v_call: TRBV5-4
cdr3_length: 12
d_call: NA
cdr3_aa: CASSLSTDTQYF
cdr3_nt: TGTGCCAGCAGCTTGAGCACAGATACGCAGTATTTT

j_call: TRBJ2-1
clone_size: few
v_call: TRBV4-2
cdr3_length: 14
d_call: TRBD1
cdr3_aa: CASSHLTGANEQFF
cdr3_nt: TGTGCCAGCAGCCACCTCACAGGGGCCAATGAGCAGTTCTTC

j_call: TRBJ1-6
clone_size: few
v_call: TRBV6-1
cdr3_length: 14
d_call: NA
cdr3_aa: CASSGQLTYSPLHF
cdr3_nt: TGTGCCAGCAGTGGACAGTTGACTTATTCACCCCTCCACTTT

j_call: TRBJ2-6
clone_size: NA
v_call: TRBV7-3
cdr3_length: 17
d_call: NA
cdr3_aa: CASSSGTLLSGANVLTF
cdr3_nt: TGTGCCAGCAGCTCCGGGACTCTCCTCTCTGGGGCCAACGTCCTGACTTTC

j_call: TRBJ2-5
clone_size: NA
v_call: TRBV7-2
cdr3_length: 14
d_call: NA
cdr3_aa: CASSSTGFAKTQYF
cdr3_nt: TGTGCCAGCAGCTCTACAGGGTTCGCCAAGACCCAGTACTTC

j_call: TRBJ2-5
clone_size: NA
v_call: TRBV2
cdr3_length: 14
d_call: NA
cdr3_aa: CACEGTPGEETQYF
cdr3_nt: TGTGCCTGTGAAGGAACCCCGGGGGAGGAGACCCAGTACTTC

j_call: TRBJ1-2
clone_size: NA
v_call: TRBV6-5
cdr3_length: 14
d_call: TRBD1
cdr3_aa: CASRPTGVNYGYTF
cdr3_nt: TGTGCCAGTCGCCCGACAGGGGTTAACTATGGCTACACCTTC

j_call: TRBJ1-2
clone_size: NA
v_call: TRBV27
cdr3_length: 16
d_call: TRBD1
cdr3_aa: CASSLFGTGVNYGYTF
cdr3_nt: TGTGCCAGCAGTTTATTCGGGACAGGGGTAAACTATGGCTACACCTTC

j_call: TRBJ1-5
clone_size: NA
v_call: TRBV30
cdr3_length: 18
d_call: NA
cdr3_aa: CAWSVPGTASYSNQPQHF
cdr3_nt: TGTGCCTGGAGTGTACCGGGAACGGCCTCGTATAGCAATCAGCCCCAGCATTTT

j_call: TRBJ2-5
clone_size: large
v_call: TRBV5-1
cdr3_length: 18
d_call: NA
cdr3_aa: CASSLTPDMSGLQETQYF
cdr3_nt: TGCGCCAGCAGCTTGACCCCGGATATGTCAGGACTCCAAGAGACCCAGTACTTC

j_call: TRBJ2-7
clone_size: medium-sized
v_call: TRBV6-9
cdr3_length: 12
d_call: TRBD2
cdr3_aa: CASSYPGGEQYF
cdr3_nt: TGTGCCAGCAGTTACCCGGGAGGCGAGCAGTACTTC

j_call: TRBJ1-4
clone_size: few
v_call: TRBV28
cdr3_length: 16
d_call: NA
cdr3_aa: CASSLHRVITNEKLFF
cdr3_nt: TGTGCCAGCAGTTTACACAGGGTTATTACTAATGAAAAACTGTTTTTT

j_call: TRBJ2-3
clone_size: NA
v_call: TRBV6-5
cdr3_length: 15
d_call: NA
cdr3_aa: CASSQRTALGDTQYF
cdr3_nt: TGTGCCAGCAGTCAGCGGACAGCCCTAGGAGATACGCAGTATTTT

j_call: TRBJ2-5
clone_size: NA
v_call: TRBV11-1
cdr3_length: 19
d_call: TRBD2
cdr3_aa: CASSRGPTDGSGGQETQYF
cdr3_nt: TGTGCCAGCAGCCGTGGACCCACGGACGGTAGCGGGGGGCAAGAGACCCAGTACTTC

j_call: TRBJ2-5
clone_size: few
v_call: TRBV30
cdr3_length: 15
d_call: TRBD2
cdr3_aa: CAWTVLGTSDVTQYF
cdr3_nt: TGTGCCTGGACAGTTTTAGGGACTAGCGATGTGACCCAGTACTTC

j_call: TRBJ2-2
clone_size: NA
v_call: TRBV6-6
cdr3_length: 13
d_call: NA
cdr3_aa: CASSPGRGGELFF
cdr3_nt: TGTGCCAGCAGCCCCGGGCGGGGCGGGGAGCTGTTTTTT

j_call: TRBJ1-2
clone_size: NA
v_call: TRBV29-1
cdr3_length: 16
d_call: NA
cdr3_aa: CSVEGPQDRALYGYTF
cdr3_nt: TGCAGCGTTGAGGGGCCACAAGATCGGGCTCTCTATGGCTACACCTTC

j_call: TRBJ1-5
clone_size: once
v_call: TRBV6-1
cdr3_length: 18
d_call: TRBD1
cdr3_aa: CASSGGQGIYNSNQPQHF
cdr3_nt: TGTGCCAGCAGTGGAGGACAGGGAATTTACAATAGCAATCAGCCCCAGCATTTT

j_call: TRBJ2-7
clone_size: NA
v_call: TRBV28
cdr3_length: 15
d_call: NA
cdr3_aa: CASSFYRGQTYEQYF
cdr3_nt: TGTGCCAGCAGTTTTTACCGAGGACAGACCTACGAGCAGTACTTC

j_call: TRBJ1-1
clone_size: few
v_call: TRBV18
cdr3_length: 16
d_call: NA
cdr3_aa: CASSRNKGEGNTEAFF
cdr3_nt: TGTGCCAGCTCACGCAACAAGGGGGAAGGGAACACTGAAGCTTTCTTT

j_call: TRBJ1-4
clone_size: NA
v_call: TRBV6-1
cdr3_length: 15
d_call: TRBD1
cdr3_aa: CASSQGGTVGEKLFF
cdr3_nt: TGTGCCAGCAGTCAAGGCGGGACAGTAGGGGAAAAACTGTTTTTT

j_call: TRBJ1-1
clone_size: NA
v_call: TRBV7-9
cdr3_length: 17
d_call: NA
cdr3_aa: CASSTYRSLLMNTEAFF
cdr3_nt: TGTGCCAGCAGCACATACAGATCCCTCTTAATGAACACTGAAGCTTTCTTT

j_call: TRBJ2-1
clone_size: NA
v_call: TRBV6-5
cdr3_length: 16
d_call: TRBD2
cdr3_aa: CASSYYGLAGEDEQFF
cdr3_nt: TGTGCCAGCAGTTACTATGGACTAGCGGGAGAAGATGAGCAGTTCTTC

j_call: TRBJ1-2
clone_size: once
v_call: TRBV10-3
cdr3_length: 15
d_call: TRBD1
cdr3_aa: CAISFPGTAPNGYTF
cdr3_nt: TGTGCCATCAGTTTCCCCGGGACAGCCCCCAACGGCTACACCTTC

j_call: TRBJ2-3
clone_size: NA
v_call: TRBV6-5
cdr3_length: 14
d_call: NA
cdr3_aa: CASSPGGRGNTQYF
cdr3_nt: TGTGCCAGCAGTCCCGGTGGTAGAGGGAATACGCAGTATTTT

j_call: TRBJ2-1
clone_size: NA
v_call: TRBV11-2
cdr3_length: 16
d_call: TRBD2
cdr3_aa: CASSFQGGPTYNEQFF
cdr3_nt: TGTGCCAGCAGCTTCCAGGGAGGGCCGACCTACAATGAGCAGTTCTTC

j_call: TRBJ1-5
clone_size: once
v_call: TRBV7-9
cdr3_length: 17
d_call: TRBD1
cdr3_aa: CASSPGTGITSNQPQHF
cdr3_nt: TGTGCCAGCAGCCCCGGGACAGGGATTACAAGCAATCAGCCCCAGCATTTT

j_call: TRBJ1-2
clone_size: NA
v_call: TRBV7-9
cdr3_length: 14
d_call: NA
cdr3_aa: CASSLGDSNYGYTF
cdr3_nt: TGTGCCAGCAGCTTAGGAGATTCTAACTATGGCTACACCTTC

j_call: TRBJ2-7
clone_size: NA
v_call: TRBV27
cdr3_length: 14
d_call: NA
cdr3_aa: CASSLWAGPYEQYF
cdr3_nt: TGTGCCAGCAGTTTATGGGCCGGCCCCTACGAGCAGTACTTC

j_call: TRBJ2-7
clone_size: once
v_call: TRBV2
cdr3_length: 12
d_call: TRBD1
cdr3_aa: CASRTTGNEQYF
cdr3_nt: TGTGCCAGCCGCACGACAGGGAACGAGCAGTACTTC

j_call: TRBJ1-2
clone_size: NA
v_call: TRBV7-9
cdr3_length: 14
d_call: NA
cdr3_aa: CASSQWGASYGYTF
cdr3_nt: TGTGCCAGCAGCCAGTGGGGGGCTTCCTATGGCTACACCTTC

j_call: TRBJ1-2
clone_size: NA
v_call: TRBV28
cdr3_length: 14
d_call: NA
cdr3_aa: CASSLPGPNYGYTF
cdr3_nt: TGTGCCAGCAGTTTACCGGGACCGAACTATGGCTACACCTTC

j_call: TRBJ2-7
clone_size: NA
v_call: TRBV21-1
cdr3_length: 15
d_call: NA
cdr3_aa: CASSKWEGSSYEQYF
cdr3_nt: TGTGCCAGCAGCAAATGGGAGGGTAGCTCCTACGAGCAGTACTTC

j_call: TRBJ2-5
clone_size: NA
v_call: TRBV30
cdr3_length: 16
d_call: NA
cdr3_aa: CAWSVVLGWGSETQYF
cdr3_nt: TGTGCCTGGAGTGTAGTCTTAGGTTGGGGGTCGGAGACCCAGTACTTC

j_call: TRBJ2-7
clone_size: NA
v_call: TRBV13
cdr3_length: 16
d_call: TRBD1
cdr3_aa: CASSPRGTGIIHEQYF
cdr3_nt: TGTGCCAGCAGCCCCCGCGGGACAGGGATCATCCACGAGCAGTACTTC

j_call: TRBJ1-1
clone_size: NA
v_call: TRBV11-2
cdr3_length: 16
d_call: NA
cdr3_aa: CASTLLGVRQNTEAFF
cdr3_nt: TGTGCCAGCACCCTCTTAGGTGTCAGGCAGAACACTGAAGCTTTCTTT

j_call: TRBJ2-7
clone_size: once
v_call: TRBV28
cdr3_length: 11
d_call: NA
cdr3_aa: CASMGLREQYF
cdr3_nt: TGTGCCAGCATGGGTCTACGAGAGCAGTACTTC

j_call: TRBJ2-5
clone_size: NA
v_call: TRBV28
cdr3_length: 12
d_call: TRBD1
cdr3_aa: CASRTGGETQYF
cdr3_nt: TGTGCCAGCCGGACAGGTGGAGAGACCCAGTACTTC

j_call: TRBJ2-5
clone_size: NA
v_call: TRBV5-6
cdr3_length: 13
d_call: NA
cdr3_aa: CASRSAAGVTQYF
cdr3_nt: TGTGCCAGCAGATCGGCGGCAGGGGTGACCCAGTACTTC

j_call: TRBJ2-1
clone_size: once
v_call: TRBV2
cdr3_length: 13
d_call: NA
cdr3_aa: CASTTGLYNEQFF
cdr3_nt: TGTGCCAGCACTACAGGGCTCTACAATGAGCAGTTCTTC

j_call: TRBJ1-2
clone_size: NA
v_call: TRBV7-3
cdr3_length: 16
d_call: TRBD1
cdr3_aa: CASSLGQGGTNYGYTF
cdr3_nt: TGTGCCAGCAGCTTAGGACAGGGGGGAACTAACTATGGCTACACCTTC

j_call: TRBJ2-3
clone_size: NA
v_call: TRBV2
cdr3_length: 17
d_call: NA
cdr3_aa: CASSTIFPVPSTDTQYF
cdr3_nt: TGTGCCAGCAGTACCATTTTTCCGGTCCCATCCACAGATACGCAGTATTTT